These 12 T cell receptor beta chains were all obtained from the same sample, sequenced in a study of vaccination effects on CD4 cells after COVID-19. With more than 9 days of culture completed, CD4+ T cells were isolated. Vaccine administered to participants consisted of two doses of either BNT162b2 or mRNA-1273. Generated by immunoSEQ multiplex PCR, the TCRdb table keeps only in-frame clones and is missing some. Among about 45,000 clones, 60% to 75% were seen once, and the ten largest hold less than 10%. These receptors have no known antigen. Sequenced here: CD4+ T cells from PBMCs cultured without peptide, sampled after COVID-19 vaccination. The receptors were sampled from a human donor who received a COVID-19 vaccine.

Notes on this clone: This same CDR3 is encoded by further DNA sequences in the sample. The chain links TRBV2 to TRBJ1-1, with D uncertain. V shed 1 base and J shed 3 bases, with 6 bases lying between them. Per germline, CDR1 SNHLY and CDR2 FYNNEI. There are 13 residues in the CDR3. CDR3 DNA sequence: TGTGCCAGCAGTGAAGGTGGGCACACTGAAGCTTTCTTT. Protein product: CASSEGGHTEAFF.

This chain uses TRBV19 with TRBJ1-5; the D is unclear. This CDR3 comprises 16 residues. Germline lookup yields CDR1 LNHDA and CDR2 SQIVND (reference sequence). Trimming removed 3 bases from V and 1 base from J, with 13 bases in between. The CDR3 here is CASSISGIQSNQPQHF. The CDR3 DNA is TGTGCCAGTAGTATTTCGGGCATCCAGAGCAATCAGCCCCAGCATTTT.

This clone came up once. The chain recombines TRBV27 with TRBJ2-3; a possible D gene is TRBD2 (5 bases). Germline loops: CDR1 MNHEY, CDR2 SMNVEV (reference sequence). The CDR3 has 16 residues. The V and J ends lost 5 bases and 4 bases respectively, with 19 bases between them. The CDR3 spells CASSPTGSERADTQYF. The CDR3 DNA reads TGTGCCAGCAGTCCCACGGGGTCGGAGAGGGCAGATACGCAGTATTTT.

V gene TRBV7-9 combines with J gene TRBJ2-7, with D possibly matching TRBD1 (6 bases). V lost 5 bases and J 1 base, leaving 12 bases between the germline ends. Per germline, CDR1 SEHNR and CDR2 FQNEAQ (reference sequence). CDR3 length: 14 amino acids. The CDR3 DNA is TGTGCCAGCAGCCCGCGACAGGAATCCTACGAGCAGTACTTC. It encodes CASSPRQESYEQYF.

CDR3 DNA: TGTGCCAGCAGTCGCGACAGGGGCCCTACCTATGGCTACACCTTC. Translated: CASSRDRGPTYGYTF. This rearrangement joins TRBV6-5 to TRBJ1-2; 8 bases line up with TRBD1. Germline V gene data show CDR1 as MNHEY and CDR2 as SVGAGI. J gave up 4 bases and V 5 bases, and 9 bases lay outside the gene matches. The CDR3 contains 15 residues.

This clone has more than one count but fewer than ten. In DNA, the CDR3 is TGTGCCAGCAGCCCAGAACCGAACACTGAAGCTTTCTTT. This translates into CASSPEPNTEAFF. The rearrangement uses TRBV7-9 and TRBJ1-1; D remains unclear. The CDR3 runs 13 residues. Trimming cost V 5 bases and J 1 base, with 8 bases left between them. Per the germline V gene, CDR1 is SEHNR and CDR2 is FQNEAQ (reference sequence). Together with reference TRBV7-9 and TRBJ1-1, the CDR3 gives the full variable domain: DTGVSQNPRHKITKRGQNVTFRCDPISEHNRLYWYRQTLGQGPEFLTYFQNEAQLEKSRLLSDRFSAERPKGSFSTLEIQRTEQGDSAMYLCASSPEPNTEAFFGQGTRLTVV.

The V gene is TRBV9, the J gene TRBJ2-1; either TRBD1 or TRBD2 may fit D (5 bases each). Germline CDR1 is SGDLS and CDR2 is YYNGEE. V dropped 0 bases and J dropped 10 bases, with 11 bases sitting between them. CDR3 length equals 13 residues. DNA of the CDR3: TGTGCCAGCAGCGTAGGGGTACGGGACGAGCAGTTCTTC. Translated: CASSVGVRDEQFF.

CDR3 DNA: TGTGCCAGCAGCGCGACTAGTTCCTACGAGCAGTACTTC. This codes for CASSATSSYEQYF. The chain employs TRBV5-4 and TRBJ2-7, with D tentatively TRBD2 (6 bases). Deletions cut 4 bases from V and 1 base from J, with 9 bases between. Germline CDR1 and CDR2: SGHNT and YYREEE (reference sequence). This CDR3 has 13 amino acids.

CDR3 sequence: CASSQGGGNTEAFF. CDR3 coding DNA: TGTGCCAGCAGTCAAGGGGGGGGGAACACTGAAGCTTTCTTT. This sequence joins TRBV2 and TRBJ1-1, with D possibly TRBD1 on 6 matching bases. The germline CDR1 and CDR2 sequences are SNHLY and FYNNEI. This CDR3 has 14 residues. Trimming took off 5 bases at V and 1 base at J, with 11 bases between the two ends.

The sample holds one count of this clone. The V call is TRBV5-1, the J call TRBJ1-1; D remains unclear. Germline V gene sequence: CDR1 SGHRS, CDR2 YFSETQ. The V gene lost 4 bases and the J gene lost 0 bases, with 7 bases spanning the gap. The CDR3 is 13 amino acids. CDR3 nucleotide sequence: TGCGCCAGCAGCCAGGAGATGAACACTGAAGCTTTCTTT. It codes for CASSQEMNTEAFF.

J is TRBJ2-1 and V is TRBV9, with D unresolved. From germline, CDR1 is SGDLS and CDR2 YYNGEE. The CDR3 runs 19 residues. V lost 0 bases to trimming and J lost 0 bases, with 19 bases between them. CDR3 sequence: CASSVGAVAYKSSYNEQFF. The DNA of the CDR3 is TGTGCCAGCAGCGTAGGCGCAGTCGCCTACAAGAGCTCCTACAATGAGCAGTTCTTC.

V and J are TRBV4-1 and TRBJ2-1, with D possibly TRBD2 on 5 matching bases. From germline, CDR1 is MGHRA and CDR2 YSYEKL. The CDR3 totals 15 residues. Trimming removed 1 base from V and 9 bases from J, with 16 bases in between. DNA for the CDR3: TGCGCCAGCAGCCAAGTGCTACAAACACGGGGTGAGCAGTTCTTC. Translation: CASSQVLQTRGEQFF.